This T cell receptor (beta chain) derives from a study of blood T cell repertoires in COVID-19. Study context: Acute and convalescent COVID-19 samples came from the United States, Italy and Spain.

Germline V gene data show CDR1 as SGHTA and CDR2 as FQGNSA. The V end was cut by 4 bases, the J end by 0 bases, with 9 bases between. The CDR3 totals 14 residues. Original data processing: Cell counts per sample came from amplifying reference gene primers. Data came from immunoSEQ multiplex PCR; TCRdb stores just in-frame clones and leaves some out. V and J calls and clone size are given by that table; D and trimming were obtained from the DNA. The sample carries 30,000 to 45,000 clones, approximately 80% recorded once. The chain carries TRBV7-2 and TRBJ1-2; D gene unclear. Input material: peripheral blood. The sequence was collected from a man in his sixties with active COVID-19. As DNA, the CDR3 is TGTGCCAGCAGCTCGACGCGGTCTAACTATGGCTACACCTTC. As protein: CASSSTRSNYGYTF. Looking up the rest from reference TRBV7-2 and TRBJ1-2 gives the full variable domain: GAGVSQSPSNKVTEKGKDVELRCDPISGHTALYWYRQSLGQGLEFLIYFQGNSAPDKSGLPSDRFSAERTGGSVSTLTIQRTQQEDSAVYLCASSSTRSNYGYTFGSGTRLTVV.